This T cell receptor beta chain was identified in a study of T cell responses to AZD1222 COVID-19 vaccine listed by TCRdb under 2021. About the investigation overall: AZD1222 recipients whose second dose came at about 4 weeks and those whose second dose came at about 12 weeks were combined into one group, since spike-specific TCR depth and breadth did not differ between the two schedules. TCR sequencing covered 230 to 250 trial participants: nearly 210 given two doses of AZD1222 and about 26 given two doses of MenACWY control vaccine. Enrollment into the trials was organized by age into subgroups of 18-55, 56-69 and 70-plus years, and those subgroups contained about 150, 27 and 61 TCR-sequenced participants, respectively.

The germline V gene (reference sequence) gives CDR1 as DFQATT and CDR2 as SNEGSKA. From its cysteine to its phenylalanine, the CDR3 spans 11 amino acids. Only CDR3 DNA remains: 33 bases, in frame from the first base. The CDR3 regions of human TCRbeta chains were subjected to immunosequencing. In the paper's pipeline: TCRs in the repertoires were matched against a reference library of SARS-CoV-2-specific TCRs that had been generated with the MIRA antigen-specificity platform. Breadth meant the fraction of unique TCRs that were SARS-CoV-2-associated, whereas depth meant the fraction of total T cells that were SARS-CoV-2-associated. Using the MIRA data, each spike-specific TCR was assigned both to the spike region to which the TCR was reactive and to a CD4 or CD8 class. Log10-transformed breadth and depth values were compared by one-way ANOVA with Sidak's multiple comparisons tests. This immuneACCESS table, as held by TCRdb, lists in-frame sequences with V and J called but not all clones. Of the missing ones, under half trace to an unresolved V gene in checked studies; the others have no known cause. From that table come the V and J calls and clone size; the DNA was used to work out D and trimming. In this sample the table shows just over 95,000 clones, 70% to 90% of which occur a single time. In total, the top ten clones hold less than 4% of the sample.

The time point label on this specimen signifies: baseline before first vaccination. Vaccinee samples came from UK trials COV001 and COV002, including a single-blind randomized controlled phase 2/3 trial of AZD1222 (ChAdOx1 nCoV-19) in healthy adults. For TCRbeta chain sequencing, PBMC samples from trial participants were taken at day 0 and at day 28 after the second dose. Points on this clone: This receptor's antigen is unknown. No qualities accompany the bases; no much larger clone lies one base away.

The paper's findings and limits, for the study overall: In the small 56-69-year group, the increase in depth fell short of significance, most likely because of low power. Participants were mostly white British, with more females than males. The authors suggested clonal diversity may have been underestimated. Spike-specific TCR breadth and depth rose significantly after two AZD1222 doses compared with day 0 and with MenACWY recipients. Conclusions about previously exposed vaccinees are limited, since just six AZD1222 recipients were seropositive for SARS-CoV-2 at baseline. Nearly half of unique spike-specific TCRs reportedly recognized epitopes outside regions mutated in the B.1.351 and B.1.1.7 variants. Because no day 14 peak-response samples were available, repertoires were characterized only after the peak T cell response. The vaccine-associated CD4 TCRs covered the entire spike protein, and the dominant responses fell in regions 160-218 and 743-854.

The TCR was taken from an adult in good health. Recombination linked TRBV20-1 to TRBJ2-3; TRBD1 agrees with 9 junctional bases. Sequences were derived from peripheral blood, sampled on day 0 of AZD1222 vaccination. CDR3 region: CRQGAKDTQYF. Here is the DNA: TGCAGACAGGGGGCAAAGGATACGCAGTATTTT.